One and the same sample provided the 6 T cell receptor beta chains below, sequenced in a study of PD-L1 blockade in urothelial cancer. The protocol was immunoSEQ multiplex PCR, while the TCRdb copy is restricted to in-frame clones and leaves out a portion. Altogether about 35,000 clones are present, approximately 84% being singletons, with the ten largest covering about 10%. As for time point: peripheral blood 6 weeks after treatment start. Sequenced material: PBMCs, taken around atezolizumab (anti-PD-L1) treatment. All receptors derive from a man aged 35 to 55 with urothelial cancer.

The gene calls are TRBV9 and TRBJ2-3, with 7 bases identical to TRBD2. Trimming took 3 bases from V and 3 from J; bases not matched to a gene: 10. CDR3 length: 16 amino acids. Germline CDR1 SGDLS, CDR2 YYNGEE. CDR3 loop: CASSAHAGVETDTQYF. CDR3 in DNA: TGTGCCAGCAGCGCGCACGCGGGAGTAGAGACAGATACGCAGTATTTT.

The chain has TRBV9 and TRBJ1-3; the match to TRBD1 covers 9 bases. The junction had 9 bases not matched to a gene; V was cut back by 4 bases and J by 4 bases. The CDR3 covers 16 residues. CDR1 and CDR2 (germline): SGDLS, YYNGEE. The CDR3 is CASSPNPGQGGNTIYF. DNA for the CDR3: TGTGCCAGCAGCCCGAACCCGGGACAGGGAGGAAACACCATATATTTT. Using reference TRBV9 and TRBJ1-3 for the parts outside the CDR3, the full variable domain is DSGVTQTPKHLITATGQRVTLRCSPRSGDLSVYWYQQSLDQGLQFLIQYYNGEERAKGNILERFSAQQFPDLHSELNLSSLELGDSALYFCASSPNPGQGGNTIYFGEGSWLTVV.

The chain links TRBV5-5 to TRBJ1-1, with 7 bases fitting TRBD1. Germline CDR1 SGHKS, CDR2 YYEKEE (reference sequence). The CDR3 spans 13 residues. V shed 4 bases and J 7 bases; nucleotides not matched to a gene: 7. The CDR3, as DNA: TGTGCCAGCAGCCCAGGACAGGCGCTTGAAGCTTTCTTT. Amino acid sequence: CASSPGQALEAFF.

The chain couples TRBV7-3 to TRBJ1-2; D gene uncertain. V lost 5 bases and J lost 5, with 18 bases in between. There are 15 residues in the CDR3. Germline loops: CDR1 SGHTA, CDR2 FQGTGA. CDR3 coding DNA: TGTGCCAGCAGCGTACAGAGTTCCGCCTCATATGGCTACACCTTC. As protein: CASSVQSSASYGYTF.

The rearrangement links TRBV21-1 to TRBJ2-7; TRBD1 reflects the table's D call only, with no check against the DNA. TRBV21-1 is a pseudogene. The CDR3 is 11 amino acids. CDR3 in amino acids: CASTPGHEQYF. In DNA form, the CDR3 reads TGTGCCAGCACTCCAGGGCACGAGCAGTACTTC.

The V call is TRBV5-1, the J call TRBJ2-7; D not certain. Germline V gene lookup returns CDR1 SGHRS and CDR2 YFSETQ. This CDR3 spans 13 amino acids. The V end lost 4 bases, the J end lost 4 bases, and 12 bases lay between the germline ends. In DNA form, the CDR3 reads TGCGCCAGCAGCCTCACACGCGGATACGAGCAGTACTTC. Protein: CASSLTRGYEQYF.